Listed below are T cell receptor beta chains from one sample, sequenced in a study of T cells after yellow fever vaccination. TCRdb redid the calling of the 5' RACE reads with MiXCR, one entry per CDR3 protein. The data contain hundreds of thousands of distinct CDR3 sequences, 9% to 15% of them singletons. The sample in question was PBMCs, obtained on the day of the yellow fever booster vaccination. All receptors derive from a man in his thirties or forties who received the YFV17D yellow fever vaccine. The CDR3 runs from the conserved cysteine through the conserved F or W. A D gene is named only where the DNA matches it firmly. Not all rows give a size; the values are once, few, many and, for expanded clones, a class.

CDR3 DNA,CDR3 protein,CDR3 length,J gene,V gene,D gene,clone size
TGTGCCATCAGTGAGCCAGTAGCGTTCGGCACAGATACGCAGTATTTT,CAISEPVAFGTDTQYF,16,TRBJ2-3,TRBV10-3,NA,NA
TGCAGTGCTAATCCTAGCGGGAACACCGGGGAGCTGTTTTTT,CSANPSGNTGELFF,14,TRBJ2-2,TRBV20-1,TRBD2,once
TGCAGTGCTTCCGGGACTAGCGGCATCTACGAGCAGTACTTC,CSASGTSGIYEQYF,14,TRBJ2-7,TRBV20-1,TRBD2,few
TGCAGTGCTAGTCCCGGGACTAGCGTATCCTACGAGCAGTACTTC,CSASPGTSVSYEQYF,15,TRBJ2-7,TRBV20-1,TRBD2,few
TGCAGCGTTGCACAGGGGGATGAAGCTTTCTTT,CSVAQGDEAFF,11,TRBJ1-1,TRBV29-1,TRBD1,few
TGTGCCAGCAGATCGGTCGGGGGTATAGGAGGGGAAGCTTTCTTT,CASRSVGGIGGEAFF,15,TRBJ1-1,TRBV28,NA,few
TGTGCCAGTAGTTCCCGACTAGCGGGAGCGATCAGCTCCTACAATGAGCAGTTCTTC,CASSSRLAGAISSYNEQFF,19,TRBJ2-1,TRBV19,TRBD2,NA
TGCGCCAGCAGCGGTAAGCGGGGAGGCTCCTACAATGAGCAGTTCTTC,CASSGKRGGSYNEQFF,16,TRBJ2-1,TRBV5-1,TRBD2,NA
TGCGCCAGCAGCCAGACAGGGGGCGCGAACACCGGGGAGCTGTTTTTT,CASSQTGGANTGELFF,16,TRBJ2-2,TRBV5-1,TRBD1,few
TGTGCCAGCTCACTGGGGCAGAAGAATTCACCCCTCCACTTT,CASSLGQKNSPLHF,14,TRBJ1-6,TRBV18,NA,many
TGTGCCAGCAGCTTCCAGACAGGGGGCCAAGAGACCCAGTACTTC,CASSFQTGGQETQYF,15,TRBJ2-5,TRBV7-2,TRBD1,few
TGTGCCAGCCAGCGGGAGCCGGGCACAGATACGCAGTATTTT,CASQREPGTDTQYF,14,TRBJ2-3,TRBV7-2,TRBD2,few
TGCGCCAGCAGCTTCCAGGGAACTAGCACAGATACGCAGTATTTT,CASSFQGTSTDTQYF,15,TRBJ2-3,TRBV5-1,NA,NA
TGTGCCAGCAGCTGGGCACACCTATCCTACAATGAGCAGTTCTTC,CASSWAHLSYNEQFF,15,TRBJ2-1,TRBV12-3/TRBV12-4,NA,NA
TGTGCCAGCAGTACCCTGGGGCCTTACAATGAGCAGTTCTTC,CASSTLGPYNEQFF,14,TRBJ2-1,TRBV6-1,NA,NA
TGTGCCAGCAGCCCGGACAGGGGCATCACCGGGGAGCTGTTTTTT,CASSPDRGITGELFF,15,TRBJ2-2,TRBV11-2,TRBD1,NA
TGCGCCAGCAGCTTGGGTCCAGAAACAGATACGCAGTATTTT,CASSLGPETDTQYF,14,TRBJ2-3,TRBV5-1,NA,NA
TGTGCCAGCAGGATGAACCTAGGCTACAATGAGCAGTTCTTC,CASRMNLGYNEQFF,14,TRBJ2-1,TRBV12-3/TRBV12-4,NA,few